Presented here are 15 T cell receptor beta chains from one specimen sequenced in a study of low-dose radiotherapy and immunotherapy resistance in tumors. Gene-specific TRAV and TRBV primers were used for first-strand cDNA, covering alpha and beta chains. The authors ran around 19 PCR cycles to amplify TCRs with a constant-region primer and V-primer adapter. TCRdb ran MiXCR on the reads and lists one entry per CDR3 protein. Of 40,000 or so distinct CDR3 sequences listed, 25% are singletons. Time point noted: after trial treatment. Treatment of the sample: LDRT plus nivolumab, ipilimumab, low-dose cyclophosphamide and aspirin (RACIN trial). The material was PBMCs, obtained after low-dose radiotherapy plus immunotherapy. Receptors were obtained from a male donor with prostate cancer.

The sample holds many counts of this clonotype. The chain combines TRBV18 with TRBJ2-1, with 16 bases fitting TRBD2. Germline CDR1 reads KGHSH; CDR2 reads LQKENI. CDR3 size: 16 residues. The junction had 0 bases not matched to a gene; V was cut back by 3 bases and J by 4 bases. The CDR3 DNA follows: TGTGCCAGCTCACCGGGACTAGCGGGAGGGTACAATGAGCAGTTCTTC. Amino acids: CASSPGLAGGYNEQFF.

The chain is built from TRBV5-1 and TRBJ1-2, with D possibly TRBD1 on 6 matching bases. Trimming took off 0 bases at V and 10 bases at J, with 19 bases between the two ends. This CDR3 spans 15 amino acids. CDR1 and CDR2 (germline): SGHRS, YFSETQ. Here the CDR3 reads CASSLGYRAQEDYTF. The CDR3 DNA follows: TGCGCCAGCAGCTTGGGGTACAGGGCTCAAGAAGACTACACCTTC.

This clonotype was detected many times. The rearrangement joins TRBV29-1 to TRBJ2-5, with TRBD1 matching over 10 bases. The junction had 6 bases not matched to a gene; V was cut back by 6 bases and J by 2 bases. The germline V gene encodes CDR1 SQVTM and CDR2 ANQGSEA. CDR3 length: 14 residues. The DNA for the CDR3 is TGCAGCGTAGCCGGGACAGGGGATCAAGAGACCCAGTACTTC. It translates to CSVAGTGDQETQYF.

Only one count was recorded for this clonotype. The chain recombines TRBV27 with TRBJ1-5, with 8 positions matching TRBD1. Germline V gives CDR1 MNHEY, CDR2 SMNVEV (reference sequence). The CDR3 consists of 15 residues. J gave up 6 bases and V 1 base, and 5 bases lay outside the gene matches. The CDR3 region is CASSLYQGAGQPQHF. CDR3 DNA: TGTGCCAGCAGTTTATACCAGGGGGCCGGTCAGCCCCAGCATTTT.

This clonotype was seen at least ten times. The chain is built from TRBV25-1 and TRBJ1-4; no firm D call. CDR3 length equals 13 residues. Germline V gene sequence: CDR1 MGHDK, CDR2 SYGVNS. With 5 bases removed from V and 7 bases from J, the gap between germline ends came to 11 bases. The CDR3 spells CASSLQQSEKLFF. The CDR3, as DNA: TGTGCCAGCAGTCTACAGCAGAGTGAAAAACTGTTTTTT.

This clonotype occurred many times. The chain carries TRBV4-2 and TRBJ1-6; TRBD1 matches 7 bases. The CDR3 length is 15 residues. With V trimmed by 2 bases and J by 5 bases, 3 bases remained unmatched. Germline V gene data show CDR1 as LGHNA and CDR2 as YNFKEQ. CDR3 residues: CASSQPGQDNSPLHF. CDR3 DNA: TGTGCCAGCAGCCAACCCGGACAGGATAATTCACCCCTCCACTTT.

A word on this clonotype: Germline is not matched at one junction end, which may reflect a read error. The CDR3 here is CACSAESGNEQFF. The CDR3 nucleotides are TGTGCCTGCAGTGCTGAATCTGGGAATGAGCAGTTCTTC. The V and J genes are TRBV6-6 and TRBJ2-1; unclear D gene. Germline CDR1 and CDR2: MNHNY and SVGAGI (reference sequence). This CDR3 region has 13 residues.

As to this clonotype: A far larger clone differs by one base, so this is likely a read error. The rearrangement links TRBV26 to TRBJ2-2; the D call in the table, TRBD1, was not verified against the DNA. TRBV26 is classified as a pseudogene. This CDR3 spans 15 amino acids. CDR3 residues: CASHEGDWGFGELFF. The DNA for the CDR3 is TGTGCCAGCCACGAGGGGGACTGGGGGTTCGGGGAGCTGTTTTTT.

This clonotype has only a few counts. This CDR3 is CASSKGSQETQYF. CDR3 coding DNA: TGCGCCAGCAGTAAGGGGAGCCAAGAGACCCAGTACTTC. J is TRBJ2-5 and V is TRBV5-1; D tentatively reads TRBD1 or TRBD2 (5 bases each). Trimming took off 5 bases at V and 1 base at J, with 9 bases between the two ends. Germline V gene lookup returns CDR1 SGHRS and CDR2 YFSETQ. This CDR3 comprises 13 residues.

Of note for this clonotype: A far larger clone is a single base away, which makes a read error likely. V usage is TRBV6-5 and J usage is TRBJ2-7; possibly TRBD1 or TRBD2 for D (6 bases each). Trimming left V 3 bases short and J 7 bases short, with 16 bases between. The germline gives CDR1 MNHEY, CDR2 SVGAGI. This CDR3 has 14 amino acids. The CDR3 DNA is TGTGCCAGCAGTTATCCGGGGCGGGACAATGAGCAGTACTTC. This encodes CASSYPGRDNEQYF.

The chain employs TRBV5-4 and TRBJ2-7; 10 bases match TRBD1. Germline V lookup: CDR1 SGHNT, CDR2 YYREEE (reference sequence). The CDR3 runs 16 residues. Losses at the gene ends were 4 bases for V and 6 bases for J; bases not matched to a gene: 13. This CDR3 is CASSPSSGTGAFEQYF. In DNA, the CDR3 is TGTGCCAGCAGCCCTAGTAGCGGGACAGGGGCGTTCGAGCAGTACTTC.

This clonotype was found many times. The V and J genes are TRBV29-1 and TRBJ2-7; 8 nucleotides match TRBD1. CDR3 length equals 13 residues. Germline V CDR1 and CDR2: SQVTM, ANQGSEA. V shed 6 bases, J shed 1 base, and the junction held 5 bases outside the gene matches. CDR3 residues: CSVRTGKSYEQYF. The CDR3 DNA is TGCAGCGTGAGGACAGGGAAGTCCTACGAGCAGTACTTC.

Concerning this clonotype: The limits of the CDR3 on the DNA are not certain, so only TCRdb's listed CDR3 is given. This CDR3 is CASSQANRVDRNTGELFFFF. The genes are TRBV4-1 and TRBJ2-2; TRBD1 is the table's D call, not checked against the DNA. The CDR3 is 20 amino acids in total, end residues counted. CDR1 is MGHRA, CDR2 YSYEKL, per germline.

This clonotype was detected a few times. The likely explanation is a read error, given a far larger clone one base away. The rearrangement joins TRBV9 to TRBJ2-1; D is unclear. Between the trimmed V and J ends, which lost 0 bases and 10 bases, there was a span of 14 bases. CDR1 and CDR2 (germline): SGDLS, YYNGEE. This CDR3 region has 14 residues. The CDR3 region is CASSVEARSYEQFF. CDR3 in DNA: TGTGCCAGCAGCGTAGAGGCTCGTTCCTACGAGCAGTTCTTC.

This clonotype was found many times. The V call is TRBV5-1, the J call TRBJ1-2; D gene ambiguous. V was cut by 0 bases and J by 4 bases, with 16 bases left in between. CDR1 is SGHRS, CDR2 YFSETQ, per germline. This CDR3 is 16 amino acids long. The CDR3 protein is CASSLDHRQELYGYTF. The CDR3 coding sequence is TGCGCCAGCAGCTTGGATCATCGGCAGGAGCTCTATGGCTACACCTTC.